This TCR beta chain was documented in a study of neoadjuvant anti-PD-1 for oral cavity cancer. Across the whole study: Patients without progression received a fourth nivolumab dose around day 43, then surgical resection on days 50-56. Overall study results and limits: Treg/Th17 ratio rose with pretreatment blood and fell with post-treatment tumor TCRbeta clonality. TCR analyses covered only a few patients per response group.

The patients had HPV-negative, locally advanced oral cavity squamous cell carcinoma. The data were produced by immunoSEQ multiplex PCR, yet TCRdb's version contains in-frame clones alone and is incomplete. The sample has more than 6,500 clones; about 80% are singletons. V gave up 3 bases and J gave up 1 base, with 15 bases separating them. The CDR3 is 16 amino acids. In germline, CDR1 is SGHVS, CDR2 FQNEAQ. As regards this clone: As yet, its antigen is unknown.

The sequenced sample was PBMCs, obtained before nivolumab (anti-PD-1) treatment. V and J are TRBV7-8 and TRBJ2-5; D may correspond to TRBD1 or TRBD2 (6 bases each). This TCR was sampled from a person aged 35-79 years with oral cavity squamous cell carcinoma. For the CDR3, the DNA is TGTGCCAGCAGCTTTTCAGTCGGGGGCCCCCAAGAGACCCAGTACTTC. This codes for CASSFSVGGPQETQYF.